Shown below are 31 T cell receptor beta chains from a single sample sequenced in a study of T cell repertoires in cytomegalovirus infection. No antigen has been assigned to these receptors. TCRdb independently ran MiXCR on the reads; one entry per CDR3 protein. The table records roughly 860,000 distinct CDR3 sequences, about 33% of them present only once. The specimen comprised cultured CD8+ T cells from PBMCs, sampled from culture after CMV antigen stimulation. The receptors derive from a human donor in good health (CMV status not recorded). Some clones in this sample may be carry-over from other donors' samples.

A remark on this clonotype: Germline is not matched at one junction end, which may reflect a read error. The rearrangement joins TRBV4-1 to TRBJ2-5; 8 bases fit TRBD2. Germline V lookup: CDR1 MGHRA, CDR2 YSYEKL. The CDR3 contains 18 residues. The CDR3 region has the DNA TGCGTCAGCAGCCAGCGGTCCCCGGGGGGGTCGGACCGAGAGACCCAGTACTTC. This encodes CVSSQRSPGGSDRETQYF.

This clonotype came up a few times. The genes are TRBV6-5 and TRBJ2-3, with TRBD2 matching over 12 bases. V was clipped by 0 bases and J by 1 base; unmatched bases: 5. In germline, CDR1 is MNHEY, CDR2 SVGAGI. The CDR3 has 18 residues. In DNA, the CDR3 is TGTGCCAGCAGTTACTCTGCGACTAGCGGGGGAGGCACAGATACGCAGTATTTT. This translates into CASSYSATSGGGTDTQYF.

The CDR3 nucleotides read TGTGCCAGCAGCCCAGAGGTGGCAGTCAATGAGCAGTTCTTC. Its protein is CASSPEVAVNEQFF. The V and J genes are TRBV4-2 and TRBJ2-1; D not resolved. CDR3 length: 14 amino acids. Looked up from germline, CDR1 is LGHNA and CDR2 is YNFKEQ. V lost 4 bases to trimming and J lost 6 bases, with 13 bases between them.

The chain joins TRBV7-9 to TRBJ1-5, with D possibly being TRBD1 (6 bases). V was cut by 5 bases and J by 7 bases, with 21 bases left in between. CDR1 SEHNR and CDR2 FQNEAQ come from the germline V gene (reference sequence). The CDR3 has 16 residues. The CDR3 loop is CASSQRTGHGEQPQHF. CDR3 coding DNA: TGTGCCAGCAGCCAAAGAACAGGGCATGGAGAACAGCCCCAGCATTTT.

V is TRBV7-6 and J is TRBJ1-1; D is possibly TRBD1 (5 bases). Trimming took off 7 bases at V and 6 bases at J, with 15 bases between the two ends. The germline V gene encodes CDR1 SGHVS and CDR2 FNYEAQ. The CDR3 has 13 amino acids. The CDR3 here is CASTGKGTPEAFF. In DNA form, the CDR3 reads TGTGCCAGCACCGGAAAGGGGACCCCTGAAGCTTTCTTT.

The gene calls are TRBV12-3 or TRBV12-4 and TRBJ2-2; TRBD1 might be the D (6 bases). V lost 0 bases, J lost 0 bases, and 11 bases lay in between. CDR3 length: 17 amino acids. The CDR3 DNA reads TGTGCCAGCAGTTTAGCGCTAAGGGGGTCGAACACCGGGGAGCTGTTTTTT. Its translation is CASSLALRGSNTGELFF.

The chain couples TRBV6-1 to TRBJ1-1; the match to TRBD1 covers 7 bases. V lost 4 bases and J lost 5; bases outside the gene matches: 13. Germline-derived CDR1 and CDR2 are MNHNS and SASEGT. The CDR3 totals 16 residues. DNA for the CDR3: TGTGCCAGCAGTGGAAAAAGGCGGGACAGTTCGACTGAAGCTTTCTTT. Amino acid sequence: CASSGKRRDSSTEAFF.

The V and J genes are TRBV5-1 and TRBJ2-1; D is unclear. The V gene lost 1 base and the J gene lost 5 bases, with 7 bases spanning the gap. CDR1 is SGHRS, CDR2 YFSETQ, per germline. The CDR3 is made up of 13 amino acids. The CDR3 loop is CASSLNWDNEQFF. The DNA of the CDR3 is TGCGCCAGCAGCTTGAACTGGGACAATGAGCAGTTCTTC.

The chain joins TRBV12-3 or TRBV12-4 to TRBJ2-6; maybe TRBD1 (5 bases). The CDR3 runs 17 residues. Trimming removed 5 bases from V and 0 bases from J, with 14 bases in between. The chain's CDR3 is CASSMIGAHSGANVLTF. For the CDR3, the DNA is TGTGCCAGCAGTATGATAGGGGCCCACTCTGGGGCCAACGTCCTGACTTTC.

The chain carries TRBV28 and TRBJ2-4, with unresolved D. This CDR3 spans 13 amino acids. Germline assignment: CDR1 MDHEN and CDR2 SYDVKM. Trimming took 7 bases from V and 0 from J, leaving 7 bases between them. The CDR3 sequence: CASKDLAKNIQYF. For the CDR3, the DNA is TGTGCCAGCAAGGATCTAGCCAAAAACATTCAGTACTTC.

The gene calls are TRBV7-9 and TRBJ1-2; no definite D call. CDR3 size: 15 residues. The V gene's germline CDR1 is SEHNR and CDR2 FQNEAQ (reference sequence). The ends were cut back, 5 bases at V and 3 bases at J, with 16 bases in the middle. CDR3 region: CASSPHIVIYYGYTF. As DNA, the CDR3 is TGTGCCAGCAGCCCCCATATTGTCATTTACTATGGCTACACCTTC.

In this sample, this clonotype turned up a few times. V and J are TRBV7-2 and TRBJ2-3, with TRBD2 matching 15 bases. J lost 2 bases, V lost 1 base, and 10 bases had no gene match. The CDR3 length is 20 residues. Germline CDR1 and CDR2: SGHTA and FQGNSA. The CDR3 coding sequence is TGTGCCAGCAGCTTAGGCCTTGGACTAGCGGGGGGGGGCCACACAGATACGCAGTATTTT. This encodes CASSLGLGLAGGGHTDTQYF.

This clonotype came up once. The CDR3 DNA sequence: TGTGCCAGCAGCTTAGTTGGACAGGGGGGTTTTGAAGCTTTCTTT. Its protein product is CASSLVGQGGFEAFF. The chain links TRBV7-4 to TRBJ1-1; 10 bases are shared with TRBD1. The CDR3 has 15 amino acids. Trimming took 1 base from V and 7 from J; bases not matched to a gene: 6. From germline, CDR1 is SGHVT and CDR2 SQSDAQ.

The V and J genes are TRBV10-3 and TRBJ2-7; 7 nucleotides match TRBD1. After removal of 6 bases from V and 2 bases from J, the junction contained 13 bases not matched to a gene. The CDR3 sequence is 16 residues long. Germline values: CDR1 ENHRY, CDR2 SYGVKD. CDR3 nucleotides: TGTGCCATCAGAAAGTGGTCGCAGGGGGAGACCTACGAGCAGTACTTC. This encodes CAIRKWSQGETYEQYF.

Only a few counts were recorded for this clonotype. The chain couples TRBV27 to TRBJ1-5; D not resolved. The CDR3 covers 16 residues. The V end lost 2 bases, the J end lost 0 bases, and 11 bases lay between the germline ends. Per germline, CDR1 MNHEY and CDR2 SMNVEV (reference sequence). DNA for the CDR3: TGTGCCAGCAGTTTAAAACAGCCCTATAGCAATCAGCCCCAGCATTTT. The encoded protein is CASSLKQPYSNQPQHF.

This clonotype was seen only a few times. The J gene is TRBJ1-1, the V gene TRBV5-5; D gene ambiguous. CDR3 size: 16 residues. The germline V gene has CDR1 SGHKS and CDR2 YYEKEE (reference sequence). Trimming stripped 4 bases from V and 0 bases from J, with 16 bases between. Here the CDR3 reads CASSPKLGIMNTEAFF. In DNA, the CDR3 is TGTGCCAGCAGCCCAAAACTAGGGATAATGAACACTGAAGCTTTCTTT. Combining the CDR3 with reference TRBV5-5 and TRBJ1-1 gives the whole variable domain DAGVTQSPTHLIKTRGQQVTLRCSPISGHKSVSWYQQVLGQGPQFIFQYYEKEERGRGNFPDRFSARQFPNYSSELNVNALLLGDSALYLCASSPKLGIMNTEAFFGQGTRLTVV.

This clonotype was picked up a small number of times. The chain is built from TRBV4-3 and TRBJ1-1; D ambiguous. The germline V gene encodes CDR1 LGHNA and CDR2 YSLEER. Between the trimmed V and J ends, which lost 1 base and 4 bases, there was a span of 16 bases. This CDR3 region has 16 residues. CDR3 region: CASSQGVRMGGTEAFF. For the CDR3, the DNA is TGCGCCAGCAGCCAAGGGGTACGTATGGGCGGCACTGAAGCTTTCTTT.

This clonotype was recorded only once. Compared with germline, one end of the junction differs, possibly owing to a read error. V is TRBV12-3 or TRBV12-4 and J is TRBJ2-3; 8 bases align to TRBD2. There are 17 residues in the CDR3. Here the CDR3 DNA reads TGTGACAGCAGTTTCGTAGCGGGACTGGAAAGCACAGATACGCAGTATTTT. This sequence encodes CDSSFVAGLESTDTQYF.

This clonotype was recorded at least ten times. The gene calls are TRBV7-2 and TRBJ1-1; D is unclear. The CDR3 spans 14 residues. The V end lost 2 bases, the J end lost 1 base, and 8 bases lay between the germline ends. Germline CDR1 SGHTA, CDR2 FQGNSA. The CDR3 bases are TGTGCCAGCAGCTTAATACGCAGGAACACTGAAGCTTTCTTT. It specifies CASSLIRRNTEAFF. The entire variable domain, with the rest obtained from reference TRBV7-2 and TRBJ1-1, is as follows: GAGVSQSPSNKVTEKGKDVELRCDPISGHTALYWYRQSLGQGLEFLIYFQGNSAPDKSGLPSDRFSAERTGGSVSTLTIQRTQQEDSAVYLCASSLIRRNTEAFFGQGTRLTVV.

The chain combines TRBV2 with TRBJ2-7, with D perhaps TRBD1 or TRBD2 (5 bases each). Trimming stripped 6 bases from V and 3 bases from J, with 9 bases between. This CDR3 spans 12 amino acids. Looked up from germline, CDR1 is SNHLY and CDR2 is FYNNEI. The CDR3 loop is CASRGTVYEQYV. The DNA of the CDR3 is TGTGCCAGCAGGGGGACGGTCTACGAGCAGTACGTC.

This clonotype appeared once. The genes are TRBV7-9 and TRBJ1-4; D is perhaps TRBD1 (6 bases). This CDR3 comprises 15 residues. The V and J ends lost 5 bases and 5 bases respectively, with 15 bases between them. Germline values: CDR1 SEHNR, CDR2 FQNEAQ (reference sequence). In DNA, the CDR3 is TGTGCCAGCAGCCAGAGACAGGCGGCAAATGAAAAACTGTTTTTT. Residues: CASSQRQAANEKLFF.

CDR3 sequence: CASSRIGNSPLHF. CDR3 nucleotide sequence: TGTGCCAGCAGTCGTATCGGGAATTCACCCCTCCACTTT. The chain carries TRBV27 and TRBJ1-6; D is ambiguous. The germline gives CDR1 MNHEY, CDR2 SMNVEV (reference sequence). Trimming removed 5 bases at V and 7 bases at J, with 9 bases between. CDR3 length equals 13 residues.

V gene TRBV20-1 combines with J gene TRBJ2-1, with TRBD2 identical over 9 bases. This CDR3 contains 15 residues. The V gene's germline CDR1 is DFQATT and CDR2 SNEGSKA (reference sequence). Trimming at V came to 1 base and at J to 4 bases, leaving 5 bases not matched to a gene. The CDR3 coding sequence is TGCAGTGCTAGAGGCGCTAGCGGGGATTACAATGAGCAGTTCTTC. It encodes CSARGASGDYNEQFF.

The chain uses TRBV7-6 and TRBJ1-2; 8 bases align to TRBD1. Germline CDR1 SGHVS, CDR2 FNYEAQ. Germline trimming cut 1 base from V and 5 bases from J; bases unmatched to any gene: 6. CDR3 length: 15 residues. For the CDR3, the DNA is TGTGCCAGCAGCTTAGGAGACAGGGGACCTTATGGCTACACCTTC. This sequence encodes CASSLGDRGPYGYTF.

This clonotype was detected many times. The chain joins TRBV7-2 to TRBJ1-6; TRBD1 agrees at 9 bases. Trimming cost V 6 bases and J 3 bases; bases outside gene matches: 12. This CDR3 is 18 amino acids long. Germline V lookup: CDR1 SGHTA, CDR2 FQGNSA. The CDR3 nucleotides are TGTGCCAGCAGTGCCCATTTGGGACAGGGACTCTATAATTCACCCCTCCACTTT. Translated: CASSAHLGQGLYNSPLHF. The whole variable domain, remainder taken from reference TRBV7-2 and TRBJ1-6, is GAGVSQSPSNKVTEKGKDVELRCDPISGHTALYWYRQSLGQGLEFLIYFQGNSAPDKSGLPSDRFSAERTGGSVSTLTIQRTQQEDSAVYLCASSAHLGQGLYNSPLHFGNGTRLTVT.

This chain links TRBV19 with TRBJ2-1; 8 bases match TRBD1. This CDR3 is 19 amino acids long. Germline loops: CDR1 LNHDA, CDR2 SQIVND (reference sequence). V lost 4 bases and J lost 6; bases outside the gene matches: 20. In nucleotides, the CDR3 is TGTGCCAGTAGTACCCCATACACAGGGGGACTCCTCTTTGGCAATGAGCAGTTCTTC. Amino acids: CASSTPYTGGLLFGNEQFF.

This clonotype was counted between two and nine times. The chain recombines TRBV4-1 with TRBJ2-5, with TRBD2 matching over 7 bases. The germline gives CDR1 MGHRA, CDR2 YSYEKL. The CDR3 has 14 residues. J was trimmed by 9 bases and V by 0 bases; bases with no gene match: 7. CDR3 nucleotide sequence: TGCGCCAGCAGCCAAGAAGCGACGGGGAGGGCCCAGTACTTC. Amino acid sequence: CASSQEATGRAQYF.

The CDR3 DNA reads TGTGCCAGCAGTCCCTATAGACTAGCGGGACTTGATACGCAGTATTTT. Amino acids: CASSPYRLAGLDTQYF. The chain has TRBV6-1 and TRBJ2-3; TRBD2 aligns across 11 bases. CDR3 size: 16 residues. V shed 5 bases, J shed 6 bases, and the junction held 10 bases outside the gene matches. The germline gives CDR1 MNHNS, CDR2 SASEGT.

A few counts support this clonotype. The V gene is TRBV6-2 or TRBV6-3, the J gene TRBJ1-5; 8 bases map to TRBD1. Germline V lookup: CDR1 MNHEY, CDR2 SVGEGT. This CDR3 is 15 amino acids long. The V and J ends lost 8 bases and 6 bases, in that order; junction bases with no gene match: 12. CDR3 protein: CASSSRTGLAQPQHF. The CDR3 nucleotides read TGTGCCAGCTCCTCGCGGACAGGGTTGGCTCAGCCCCAGCATTTT.

In this sample, this clonotype turned up once. This chain connects TRBV6-1 to TRBJ1-1, with no clear D. Germline loops: CDR1 MNHNS, CDR2 SASEGT. This CDR3 is built from 17 residues. V was cut by 3 bases and J by 8 bases, with 25 bases left in between. The CDR3 region is CASSDRTSRTPRPEAFF. CDR3 in DNA: TGTGCCAGCAGTGACCGGACTTCACGCACCCCGCGCCCCGAAGCTTTCTTT.

The chain recombines TRBV6-2 or TRBV6-3 with TRBJ2-7, with D possibly matching TRBD1 (5 bases). The CDR3 has 12 residues. Germline CDR1 and CDR2: MNHEY and SVGEGT. V was clipped by 2 bases and J by 3 bases, with 5 bases between them. CDR3 DNA: TGTGCCAGCAGTTACGGACACTACGAGCAGTACGTC. Encoded protein: CASSYGHYEQYV.